These T cell receptor beta chains were read from a single sample in a study of shared clonotypes between healthy human individuals. The assay was immunoSEQ multiplex PCR, and TCRdb's table has in-frame clones only and misses some. The data contain around 980,000 clones, about 84% of them singletons. Sequences were obtained from memory CD4+ T cells from PBMCs. Receptors were obtained from a man aged 18-30 years in good health. Some clones in this sample may be carry-over from other donors' samples. The CDR3 runs from the conserved cysteine through the conserved F or W. The D gene is left open where the match is weak. Not all rows give a size; the values are once, few, many and, for expanded clones, a class.

d_call: NA
clone_size: NA
v_call: TRBV5-5
j_call: TRBJ2-2
cdr3_nt: TGTGCCAGCAGCTTGCTTTGGACCGGGGAGCTGTTTTTT
cdr3_aa: CASSLLWTGELFF

d_call: NA
clone_size: NA
v_call: TRBV28
j_call: TRBJ2-1
cdr3_nt: TGTGCCAGCAGTGAGCTTCGGGGCAAGCAGTTCTTC
cdr3_aa: CASSELRGKQFF

d_call: NA
clone_size: NA
v_call: TRBV5-6
j_call: TRBJ1-2
cdr3_nt: TGTGCCAGCACAGGTGGGAACTATGGCTACACCTTC
cdr3_aa: CASTGGNYGYTF

d_call: TRBD1
clone_size: NA
v_call: TRBV5-1
j_call: TRBJ1-5
cdr3_nt: TGCGCCAGCAGCTTGCAGGGGGCAGGCAATCAGCCCCAGCATTTT
cdr3_aa: CASSLQGAGNQPQHF

d_call: NA
clone_size: NA
v_call: TRBV5-1
j_call: TRBJ1-3
cdr3_nt: TGCGCCAGCAGTTACGACTTATCTGGAAACACCATATATTTT
cdr3_aa: CASSYDLSGNTIYF

d_call: NA
clone_size: NA
v_call: TRBV11-2
j_call: TRBJ2-1
cdr3_nt: TGTGCCAGCAGGGTTTGGGCCTCTGACAATGAGCAGTTCTTC
cdr3_aa: CASRVWASDNEQFF

d_call: NA
clone_size: once
v_call: TRBV28
j_call: TRBJ2-3
cdr3_nt: TGTGCCAGCAGATTGAATAGCCGTGCCACAGATACGCAGTATTTT
cdr3_aa: CASRLNSRATDTQYF

d_call: NA
clone_size: NA
v_call: TRBV7-2
j_call: TRBJ1-3
cdr3_nt: TGTGCCAGCAGCTTACAGGGGCCCGAGGCTGGAAACACCATATATTTT
cdr3_aa: CASSLQGPEAGNTIYF

d_call: TRBD2
clone_size: NA
v_call: TRBV18
j_call: TRBJ2-7
cdr3_nt: TGTGCCAGCTCACCCGACCAAATAGCGGGAGGTTACGAGCAGTACTTC
cdr3_aa: CASSPDQIAGGYEQYF

d_call: TRBD1
clone_size: NA
v_call: TRBV7-8
j_call: TRBJ2-7
cdr3_nt: TGTGCCAGCAGTCAAGGACAGGGGCGGTCGGGCGAGCAGTACTTC
cdr3_aa: CASSQGQGRSGEQYF

d_call: TRBD1
clone_size: once
v_call: TRBV28
j_call: TRBJ1-2
cdr3_nt: TGTGCCAGCAGTTTAAGGACAGGGTCTCCGGTGGGCTACACCTTC
cdr3_aa: CASSLRTGSPVGYTF

d_call: NA
clone_size: NA
v_call: TRBV19
j_call: TRBJ2-2
cdr3_nt: TGTGCCAGTAGTGTGTTACACCCGAACACCGGGGAGCTGTTTTTT
cdr3_aa: CASSVLHPNTGELFF

d_call: NA
clone_size: few
v_call: TRBV5-6
j_call: TRBJ2-3
cdr3_nt: TGTGCCAGCAGCCGAACGACAGGAATCAAGGGAGATACGCAGTATTTT
cdr3_aa: CASSRTTGIKGDTQYF

d_call: NA
clone_size: NA
v_call: TRBV5-1
j_call: TRBJ1-1
cdr3_nt: TGCGCCAGCAGCTCCCAGAGGGACCTAGGTGAAGCTTTCTTT
cdr3_aa: CASSSQRDLGEAFF

d_call: NA
clone_size: NA
v_call: TRBV9
j_call: TRBJ2-1
cdr3_nt: TGTGCCAGCATCCGCGGTGAACCTAGGGCTGGGAATGAGCAGTTCTTC
cdr3_aa: CASIRGEPRAGNEQFF

d_call: NA
clone_size: NA
v_call: TRBV5-1
j_call: TRBJ1-1
cdr3_nt: TGCGCCAGCAGCTTTAGGGAGTACACTGAAGCTTTCTTT
cdr3_aa: CASSFREYTEAFF

d_call: NA
clone_size: NA
v_call: TRBV27
j_call: TRBJ2-1
cdr3_nt: TGTGCCAGCAGTCGGTCCCGCTACAATGAGCAGTTCTTC
cdr3_aa: CASSRSRYNEQFF

d_call: NA
clone_size: NA
v_call: TRBV7-3
j_call: TRBJ2-2
cdr3_nt: TGTGCCAGCAGCTTCGACGGAGGCCCGAACACCGGGGAGCTGTTTTTT
cdr3_aa: CASSFDGGPNTGELFF

d_call: NA
clone_size: NA
v_call: TRBV28
j_call: TRBJ1-5
cdr3_nt: TGTGCCAGCAGTACGGGGTCGTTGCCCCAGCATTTT
cdr3_aa: CASSTGSLPQHF

d_call: NA
clone_size: NA
v_call: TRBV27
j_call: TRBJ2-5
cdr3_nt: TGTGCCAGCAGTCCCCCTGGGACTTTGGAGACCCAGTACTTC
cdr3_aa: CASSPPGTLETQYF

d_call: NA
clone_size: few
v_call: TRBV28
j_call: TRBJ1-5
cdr3_nt: TGTGCCAGCAGTTCCAGAGGGGTCGTTGGCAATCAGCCCCAGCATTTT
cdr3_aa: CASSSRGVVGNQPQHF

d_call: TRBD1
clone_size: NA
v_call: TRBV18
j_call: TRBJ1-5
cdr3_nt: TGTGCCAGCTCACACCTTGACAGGGGTCAGCCCCAGCATTTT
cdr3_aa: CASSHLDRGQPQHF

d_call: NA
clone_size: few
v_call: TRBV5-6
j_call: TRBJ1-1
cdr3_nt: TGTGCCAGCAGCTCTAGGCGAGGCACTGAAGCTTTCTTT
cdr3_aa: CASSSRRGTEAFF

d_call: NA
clone_size: NA
v_call: TRBV5-6
j_call: TRBJ2-7
cdr3_nt: TGTGCCAGCCTGGATCTCGGGACCTACGAGCAGTACTTC
cdr3_aa: CASLDLGTYEQYF

d_call: NA
clone_size: few
v_call: TRBV7-9
j_call: TRBJ2-1
cdr3_nt: TGTGCCAGCAGCTTAGAGGTGGGGACCCTCAATGAGCAGTTCTTC
cdr3_aa: CASSLEVGTLNEQFF

d_call: NA
clone_size: NA
v_call: TRBV5-1
j_call: TRBJ2-3
cdr3_nt: TGCGCCAGCCTTGCGAGCGGCTCTAGCACAGATACGCAGTATTTT
cdr3_aa: CASLASGSSTDTQYF

d_call: NA
clone_size: NA
v_call: TRBV4-1
j_call: TRBJ1-5
cdr3_nt: TGCGCCAGCAGCCCCCTAGGACAGATAGGTCAGCCCCAGCATTTT
cdr3_aa: CASSPLGQIGQPQHF

d_call: TRBD2
clone_size: few
v_call: TRBV4-2
j_call: TRBJ2-7
cdr3_nt: TGTGCCAGCAGCCAAGGGTCTAGCGGGAACACCTACGAGCAGTACTTC
cdr3_aa: CASSQGSSGNTYEQYF

d_call: NA
clone_size: NA
v_call: TRBV28
j_call: TRBJ1-2
cdr3_nt: TGTGCCAGCAGTCACAGCTTGTATGGCTACACCTTC
cdr3_aa: CASSHSLYGYTF

d_call: NA
clone_size: NA
v_call: TRBV5-1
j_call: TRBJ2-4
cdr3_nt: TGCGCCAGCAGCTTGGGGGACATTCAGTACTTC
cdr3_aa: CASSLGDIQYF

d_call: NA
clone_size: NA
v_call: TRBV4-1
j_call: TRBJ2-7
cdr3_nt: TGCGCCAGCAGCCAAGCGGGGGTCATTGGGTACGAGCAGTACTTC
cdr3_aa: CASSQAGVIGYEQYF

d_call: TRBD1
clone_size: NA
v_call: TRBV7-3
j_call: TRBJ1-1
cdr3_nt: TGTGCCAGCAGCTTAGGAGCCAGGGGGCGAGGGGGCACTGAAGCTTTCTTT
cdr3_aa: CASSLGARGRGGTEAFF

d_call: NA
clone_size: once
v_call: TRBV28
j_call: TRBJ1-2
cdr3_nt: TGTGCCAGCAGTTTACAAAATGGTAGTCCCCGCTATGGCTACACCTTC
cdr3_aa: CASSLQNGSPRYGYTF

d_call: TRBD1
clone_size: NA
v_call: TRBV6-1
j_call: TRBJ1-2
cdr3_nt: TGTGCCAGCATCACAGGACAGGGCCTGGGGGGCTACACCTTC
cdr3_aa: CASITGQGLGGYTF

d_call: TRBD1
clone_size: NA
v_call: TRBV20-1
j_call: TRBJ2-3
cdr3_nt: TGCAGGGGGACAGGAACAGATACGCAGTATTTT
cdr3_aa: CRGTGTDTQYF

d_call: NA
clone_size: NA
v_call: TRBV6-6
j_call: TRBJ1-5
cdr3_nt: TGTGCCAGCAGTTACGGGGCGGGGAATCAGCCCCAGCATTTT
cdr3_aa: CASSYGAGNQPQHF

d_call: TRBD1
clone_size: NA
v_call: TRBV2
j_call: TRBJ1-4
cdr3_nt: TGTGCCAGCAGTGCCCGGACAGGGGGGACTAATGAAAAACTGTTTTTT
cdr3_aa: CASSARTGGTNEKLFF

d_call: NA
clone_size: few
v_call: TRBV5-6
j_call: TRBJ1-2
cdr3_nt: TGTGCCAGCAGCTTGCTGGCAGCTGGCTACACCTTC
cdr3_aa: CASSLLAAGYTF

d_call: NA
clone_size: NA
v_call: TRBV28
j_call: TRBJ1-2
cdr3_nt: TGTGCCAGCACTACGGGGGGGCGCAACTATGGCTACACCTTC
cdr3_aa: CASTTGGRNYGYTF

d_call: TRBD2
clone_size: NA
v_call: TRBV27
j_call: TRBJ2-1
cdr3_nt: TGTGCCAGCAGTTTACGTCCTTTTATCGCGGGAGAGCATTACAATGAGCAGTTCTTC
cdr3_aa: CASSLRPFIAGEHYNEQFF

d_call: NA
clone_size: NA
v_call: TRBV7-2
j_call: TRBJ1-4
cdr3_nt: TGTGCCAGCAGCTTCGGGGGGGGATATGAAAAACTGTTTTTT
cdr3_aa: CASSFGGGYEKLFF